The 29 T cell receptor beta chains below were found in one sample sequenced in a study of blood T cell repertoires in COVID-19. Measured with immunoSEQ multiplex PCR; TCRdb has only the in-frame clones, and not every one. The sample yields approximately 110,000 clones, roughly 80% seen once. The sample comprised peripheral blood. Receptor source: a man between 65 and 80 years old with active or convalescent COVID-19.

This chain uses TRBV5-1 with TRBJ2-7, with D possibly TRBD1 on 5 matching bases. The germline V and J ends were trimmed by 1 base and 5 bases, with 13 bases remaining between them. The length of the CDR3 is 14 residues. Germline-derived CDR1 and CDR2 are SGHRS and YFSETQ. The CDR3 loop reads CASSLSGAGDEQYF. The DNA for the CDR3 is TGCGCCAGCAGCTTGAGTGGGGCAGGAGACGAGCAGTACTTC.

The chain employs TRBV5-1 and TRBJ1-5; maybe TRBD1 (6 bases). The germline CDR1 and CDR2 sequences are SGHRS and YFSETQ. Trimming cost V 4 bases and J 0 bases, with 11 bases left between them. The CDR3 is made up of 15 amino acids. CDR3 nucleotide sequence: TGCGCCAGCAGCGAACAGGGAAATAGCAATCAGCCCCAGCATTTT. It encodes CASSEQGNSNQPQHF.

V usage is TRBV7-2 and J usage is TRBJ2-3, with D uncertain. Germline V gene sequence: CDR1 SGHTA, CDR2 FQGNSA. The V and J ends lost 1 base and 8 bases respectively, with 13 bases between them. There are 14 residues in the CDR3. The CDR3 DNA reads TGTGCCAGCAGCTTAGAACCTCCGCCAGGTACGCAGTATTTT. Translation: CASSLEPPPGTQYF. The full variable domain, in which reference TRBV7-2 and TRBJ2-3 provide the parts outside the CDR3, is GAGVSQSPSNKVTEKGKDVELRCDPISGHTALYWYRQSLGQGLEFLIYFQGNSAPDKSGLPSDRFSAERTGGSVSTLTIQRTQQEDSAVYLCASSLEPPPGTQYFGPGTRLTVL.

The chain employs TRBV6-2 or TRBV6-3 and TRBJ1-2; TRBD1 matches at 11 bases. The CDR3 is 15 residues long. The ends lost 5 bases at V and 2 bases at J; junction bases unmatched: 4. Germline V lookup: CDR1 MNHEY, CDR2 SVGEGT. The CDR3 here is CASSGQGARNYGYTF. The CDR3 DNA sequence: TGTGCCAGCAGTGGACAGGGGGCCAGAAACTATGGCTACACCTTC.

The gene calls are TRBV19 and TRBJ1-1; the D is unclear. CDR3 length: 17 residues. Trimming removed 1 base at V and 5 bases at J, with 20 bases between. Germline V lookup: CDR1 LNHDA, CDR2 SQIVND (reference sequence). The DNA for the CDR3 is TGTGCCAGTAGTATAGTTTACCCTCGAGGCGATCATACTGAAGCTTTCTTT. Translation gives CASSIVYPRGDHTEAFF.

This clone has a handful of counts. The CDR3 coding sequence is TGTGCCACCAGCAGAGATACCCCGGGACAGGGGTTTCGTGGCTACACCTTC. This encodes CATSRDTPGQGFRGYTF. The chain carries TRBV15 and TRBJ1-2; 10 bases agree with TRBD1. Trimming took 0 bases from V and 7 from J; bases not matched to a gene: 11. CDR1 LNHNV and CDR2 YYDKDF come from the germline V gene (reference sequence). The CDR3 sequence is 17 residues long.

The genes are TRBV3-1 (or the pseudogene TRBV3-2) and TRBJ2-6, with a possible D match to TRBD1 (5 bases). Germline V gene lookup returns CDR1 LGHDT and CDR2 YNNKEL (reference sequence). Deletions cut 4 bases from V and 2 bases from J, with 6 bases between. The CDR3 covers 14 residues. The CDR3 nucleotides are TGTGCCAGCAGCCCAGGGCCTGGGGCCAACGTCCTGACTTTC. This translates into CASSPGPGANVLTF.

This clone was observed a handful of times. V is TRBV6-1 and J is TRBJ2-3; D is unclear. Germline loops: CDR1 MNHNS, CDR2 SASEGT. The V and J ends lost 0 bases and 6 bases respectively, with 10 bases between them. The CDR3 is made up of 14 amino acids. CDR3 sequence (DNA): TGTGCCAGCAGTGAAGCCAAAGCATTGGATACGCAGTATTTT. Amino acids: CASSEAKALDTQYF.

This chain joins TRBV5-1 and TRBJ1-5; 9 bases agree with TRBD1. Germline V gives CDR1 SGHRS, CDR2 YFSETQ. The ends lost 6 bases at V and 5 bases at J; junction bases unmatched: 9. The CDR3 is 15 residues long. The CDR3 loop is CASKAGDRDHQPQHF. The CDR3 DNA reads as TGCGCCAGCAAGGCCGGGGACAGGGATCATCAGCCCCAGCATTTT. Filled out from reference TRBV5-1 and TRBJ1-5, the complete variable domain reads KAGVTQTPRYLIKTRGQQVTLSCSPISGHRSVSWYQQTPGQGLQFLFEYFSETQRNKGNFPGRFSGRQFSNSRSEMNVSTLELGDSALYLCASKAGDRDHQPQHFGDGTRLSIL.

V and J are TRBV19 and TRBJ2-1; TRBD1 is a possible D gene (8 bases). Germline V gives CDR1 LNHDA, CDR2 SQIVND (reference sequence). The CDR3 covers 13 residues. Between the trimmed V and J ends, which lost 9 bases and 8 bases, there was a span of 17 bases. CDR3 amino acids: CASEDREGDEQFF. CDR3 in DNA: TGTGCCAGCGAGGACAGGGAGGGCGATGAGCAGTTCTTC.

The chain links TRBV11-2 to TRBJ1-1; D remains ambiguous. The CDR3 totals 18 residues. The V end lost 2 bases, the J end lost 0 bases, and 19 bases lay between the germline ends. The germline V gene encodes CDR1 SGHAT and CDR2 FQNNGV. This chain's CDR3 is CASSLRGAVGSMNTEAFF. CDR3 DNA sequence: TGTGCCAGCAGCTTAAGAGGTGCCGTCGGATCAATGAACACTGAAGCTTTCTTT.

The genes are TRBV9 and TRBJ2-1; TRBD2 matches at 8 bases. This CDR3 spans 14 amino acids. The germline V gene has CDR1 SGDLS and CDR2 YYNGEE. The ends lost 1 base at V and 5 bases at J; junction bases unmatched: 2. The CDR3 coding sequence is TGTGCCAGCAGCGTAACTAGCGGACACAATGAGCAGTTCTTC. Its protein product is CASSVTSGHNEQFF.

The gene calls are TRBV10-1 and TRBJ2-3; 7 bases map to TRBD2. Germline V gene data show CDR1 as WNHNN and CDR2 as SYGVQD (reference sequence). V dropped 4 bases and J dropped 1; count of bases not matched to a gene: 2. This CDR3 spans 14 amino acids. CDR3 coding DNA: TGCGCCAGCAGTGGGCTAGCGGGCACAGATACGCAGTATTTT. This gives the protein CASSGLAGTDTQYF.

This clone turned up a few times. This chain links TRBV6-4 with TRBJ1-1; D is ambiguous. This CDR3 region has 13 residues. The V gene lost 11 bases and the J gene lost 1 base, with 14 bases spanning the gap. Per the germline V gene, CDR1 is MRHNA and CDR2 is SNTAGT. This chain's CDR3 is CASAGQPNTEAFF. The CDR3 DNA reads as TGTGCCTCGGCTGGGCAGCCGAACACTGAAGCTTTCTTT.

The chain recombines TRBV7-9 with TRBJ2-7, with TRBD1 as a possible D gene (5 bases). The germline V and J ends were trimmed by 0 bases and 5 bases, with 8 bases remaining between them. This CDR3 has 13 residues. Per germline, CDR1 SEHNR and CDR2 FQNEAQ (reference sequence). CDR3 DNA sequence: TGTGCCAGCAGCTTAGCAGGGGTAAACGAGCAGTACTTC. This translates into CASSLAGVNEQYF.

This rearrangement joins TRBV5-8 to TRBJ1-2; D unclear. V was trimmed by 3 bases and J by 7 bases, leaving 7 bases between them. This CDR3 has 11 residues. Germline-derived CDR1 and CDR2 are SGHTS and YDEGEE. CDR3 sequence reads: CASSSKSGYTF. The CDR3 DNA reads as TGTGCCAGCAGCTCAAAATCTGGCTACACCTTC. Supplemented by reference TRBV5-8 and TRBJ1-2, the full variable domain reads EAGVTQSPTHLIKTRGQQATLRCSPISGHTSVYWYQQALGLGLQFLLWYDEGEERNRGNFPPRFSGRQFPNYSSELNVNALELEDSALYLCASSSKSGYTFGSGTRLTVV.

The chain couples TRBV24-1 to TRBJ2-3; D not certain. Trimming stripped 2 bases from V and 3 bases from J, with 14 bases between. This CDR3 is 16 amino acids long. Germline CDR1 and CDR2: KGHDR and SFDVKD. The CDR3 nucleotides read TGTGCCACCAGTGATTCATCGGCAACCGGGACAGATACGCAGTATTTT. This gives the protein CATSDSSATGTDTQYF.

This rearrangement joins TRBV6-4 to TRBJ2-3, with a tentative D call TRBD2 (7 bases). V dropped 2 bases and J dropped 3 bases, with 12 bases sitting between them. Germline CDR1 MRHNA, CDR2 SNTAGT. CDR3 length: 15 amino acids. CDR3 DNA sequence: TGTGCCAGCAGTGACCGGGGGGCCGGTACAGATACGCAGTATTTT. As protein: CASSDRGAGTDTQYF.

This chain connects TRBV7-2 to TRBJ1-5; D gene unclear. Trimming took off 3 bases at V and 2 bases at J, with 5 bases between the two ends. Looked up from germline, CDR1 is SGHTA and CDR2 is FQGNSA. CDR3 length: 13 amino acids. DNA for the CDR3: TGTGCCAGCAGCTTTACTCGCAATCAGCCCCAGCATTTT. Translation: CASSFTRNQPQHF. The whole variable domain, filled in from reference TRBV7-2 and TRBJ1-5, reads GAGVSQSPSNKVTEKGKDVELRCDPISGHTALYWYRQSLGQGLEFLIYFQGNSAPDKSGLPSDRFSAERTGGSVSTLTIQRTQQEDSAVYLCASSFTRNQPQHFGDGTRLSIL.

Concerning this clone itself: Other DNA sequences of this sample code for an identical CDR3. This chain connects TRBV5-6 to TRBJ1-1; a weak D match, TRBD1 (6 bases). CDR1 and CDR2 (germline): SGHDT, YYEEEE. Trimming stripped 0 bases from V and 4 bases from J, with 10 bases between. The length of the CDR3 is 14 residues. The CDR3 spells CASSLVPTGTEAFF. The CDR3 DNA reads as TGTGCCAGCAGCTTGGTACCGACAGGCACTGAAGCTTTCTTT.

The rearrangement joins TRBV7-3 to TRBJ2-7, with 9 bases identical to TRBD2. The CDR3 contains 14 residues. J lost 5 bases, V lost 2 bases, and 4 bases had no gene match. CDR1 is SGHTA, CDR2 FQGTGA, per germline. The CDR3 loop is CASSLLAGDDEQYF. The CDR3 region has the DNA TGTGCCAGCAGCTTATTAGCGGGAGACGACGAGCAGTACTTC.

The rearrangement links TRBV28 to TRBJ2-5, with 9 bases identical to TRBD2. Trimming at V came to 4 bases and at J to 4 bases, leaving 7 bases not matched to a gene. Per the germline V gene, CDR1 is MDHEN and CDR2 is SYDVKM. This CDR3 region has 15 residues. The CDR3 reads CASSSASGMRETQYF. The CDR3 region has the DNA TGTGCCAGCAGTTCCGCTAGCGGGATGAGAGAGACCCAGTACTTC.

For the CDR3, the DNA is TGCGCCAGCAGACCCCTACTAGCGGGGAACTACGAGCAGTACTTC. Its protein product is CASRPLLAGNYEQYF. J is TRBJ2-7 and V is TRBV5-1; 10 bases are shared with TRBD2. Trimming cost V 5 bases and J 3 bases; bases outside gene matches: 8. The CDR3 has 15 residues. In germline, CDR1 is SGHRS, CDR2 YFSETQ.

The J gene is TRBJ1-4, the V gene TRBV6-6, with 8 positions matching TRBD1. CDR1 MNHNY and CDR2 SVGAGI come from the germline V gene (reference sequence). The CDR3 is made up of 14 amino acids. The ends lost 6 bases at V and 4 bases at J; junction bases unmatched: 4. The CDR3 DNA reads as TGTGCCAGCAGCCATGACAGGGGTAATGAAAAACTGTTTTTT. Residues: CASSHDRGNEKLFF.

Written as DNA, the CDR3 is TGCAGCGTTGACCCCGGGACAGGGCCCTACGAGCAGTACTTC. This sequence encodes CSVDPGTGPYEQYF. The gene calls are TRBV29-1 and TRBJ2-7; 9 positions agree with TRBD1. CDR3 length: 14 amino acids. Germline values: CDR1 SQVTM, CDR2 ANQGSEA. The V gene end was trimmed by 3 bases and the J gene end by 2 bases; junction bases not matched to a gene: 5.

The chain carries TRBV5-4 and TRBJ2-1; D may be TRBD2 (7 bases). V was cut by 4 bases and J by 10 bases, with 30 bases left in between. The CDR3 extends over 18 amino acids. CDR1 and CDR2 from the germline V gene are SGHNT and YYREEE (reference sequence). DNA of the CDR3: TGTGCCAGCAGCCCCGGGGGGCGCCGGGATCTAGCGCGGGGGGAGCAGTTCTTC. Its protein is CASSPGGRRDLARGEQFF. The whole variable domain, remainder taken from reference TRBV5-4 and TRBJ2-1, is ETGVTQSPTHLIKTRGQQVTLRCSSQSGHNTVSWYQQALGQGPQFIFQYYREEENGRGNFPPRFSGLQFPNYSSELNVNALELDDSALYLCASSPGGRRDLARGEQFFGPGTRLTVL.

The CDR3 coding sequence is TGTGCCAGCAGCCAAGATCTAGCGGGGGATTATACGCAGTATTTT. Translation gives CASSQDLAGDYTQYF. The chain recombines TRBV4-2 with TRBJ2-3, with 10 nucleotides matching TRBD2. This CDR3 has 15 amino acids. With V trimmed by 0 bases and J by 7 bases, 4 bases remained unmatched. Germline V gene sequence: CDR1 LGHNA, CDR2 YNFKEQ.

This clone came up once. The rearrangement uses TRBV4-2 and TRBJ2-3; 10 nucleotides agree with TRBD2. Germline values: CDR1 LGHNA, CDR2 YNFKEQ. V lost 0 bases to trimming and J lost 2 bases; unmatched junction nucleotides: 8. This CDR3 has 18 amino acids. DNA for the CDR3: TGTGCCAGCAGCCAAGATCTGGGTAGCGGGGGGATCACAGATACGCAGTATTTT. This gives the protein CASSQDLGSGGITDTQYF.

The V and J genes are TRBV5-1 and TRBJ2-2, with a possible D match to TRBD1 (5 bases). Germline V gives CDR1 SGHRS, CDR2 YFSETQ. V gave up 3 bases and J gave up 3 bases, with 9 bases separating them. This CDR3 spans 14 amino acids. CDR3 residues: CASSYDSYTGELFF. The CDR3 DNA sequence: TGCGCCAGCAGCTACGACAGCTACACCGGGGAGCTGTTTTTT.